This TCR beta chain was sequenced in a study of radiotherapy plus CTLA-4 blockade in lung cancer. Germline V gene lookup returns CDR1 ENHRY and CDR2 SYGVKD. Deletions cut 0 bases from V and 4 bases from J, with 9 bases between. This CDR3 is 14 amino acids long. A note on this clone: The same CDR3 can be traced to other DNA sequences in this sample.

Ipilimumab CTLA-4 blockade and focal radiation were given to patients with chemo-refractory metastatic non-small-cell lung cancer. Some clones are missing from TCRdb's copy, which holds only in-frame ones; the method was immunoSEQ multiplex PCR. The repertoire holds approximately 85,000 clones, with about 80% as singletons. The TCR was taken from a human donor with non-small cell lung cancer that progressed on radiotherapy plus ipilimumab. Sequences were derived from peripheral blood, sampled from a patient treated with radiotherapy plus ipilimumab. The chain carries TRBV10-3 and TRBJ1-2, with a possible D match to TRBD1 (5 bases). As DNA, the CDR3 is TGTGCCATCAGTGAGTCTACCGGGGGCTATGGCTACACCTTC. Its protein is CAISESTGGYGYTF.